Listed here are 18 T cell receptor beta chains from one sample, sequenced in a study of CD8 T cells in ankylosing spondylitis (dated by TCRdb to the late 2010s). Preparation of the library involved 5' RACE. TCRdb shows the sequencer as Illumina HiSeq 2500. Through fastp at Q25 and MiXCR, TCRdb rebuilt clones from the public reads, retaining in-frame beta chains. Rows merge per CDR3 protein into single entries with the most common DNA and genes. A total of 700,000 to 850,000 distinct CDR3 sequences appear in this sample, about 10% of them only once. The ten largest clones take up more than 0.5% of the sample. What the study reported, not specific to this receptor: Blood from ankylosing spondylitis patients appeared to be characterized by a TCR beta motif made up of several highly homologous amino acid variants.

No antigens are known for them. The material sequenced was blood, either unsorted or a sorted T cell fraction (not recorded which). The receptors were gathered from a male donor with ankylosing spondylitis.

This clonotype was recorded at least ten times. The chain uses TRBV5-1 and TRBJ1-1; TRBD1 is a possible D gene (6 bases). V was clipped by 3 bases and J by 1 base, with 10 bases between them. The germline V gene encodes CDR1 SGHRS and CDR2 YFSETQ. CDR3 size: 14 residues. The CDR3 DNA is TGCGCCAGCAGCTGGGGACAACAGAACACTGAAGCTTTCTTT. Translating gives CASSWGQQNTEAFF.

At least ten counts were recorded for this clonotype. The junction shows a germline mismatch at one end, possibly a read error. The gene calls are TRBV12-3 or TRBV12-4 and TRBJ2-1; TRBD1 agrees at 11 bases. The CDR3 loop spans 14 amino acids. The CDR3 is CASSPGQGDKEQFF. DNA of the CDR3: TGTGCCAGCAGTCCGGGACAGGGGGACAAAGAGCAGTTCTTC.

This clonotype was seen only a few times. The J gene is TRBJ2-2, the V gene TRBV29-1; D might be TRBD2 (5 bases). There are 13 residues in the CDR3. The germline V and J ends were trimmed by 4 bases and 4 bases, with 10 bases remaining between them. Germline loops: CDR1 SQVTM, CDR2 ANQGSEA. CDR3 amino acids: CSVVQGSTGELFF. The CDR3 coding sequence is TGCAGCGTTGTACAAGGGAGCACCGGGGAGCTGTTTTTT.

This clonotype was detected only a few times. The chain carries TRBV2 and TRBJ1-4, with TRBD1 matching over 7 bases. The CDR3 has 14 residues. Trimming cost V 7 bases and J 5 bases; bases outside gene matches: 7. Germline lookup yields CDR1 SNHLY and CDR2 FYNNEI. CDR3 DNA sequence: TGTGCCAGCATAGGAGACAGGGTGAATGAAAAACTGTTTTTT. Residues: CASIGDRVNEKLFF.

This clonotype was observed many times. The chain is built from TRBV20-1 and TRBJ2-5; the match to TRBD1 covers 7 bases. With 5 bases clipped from V and 4 bases from J, the junction kept 10 bases outside the gene matches. The CDR3 runs 14 residues. The germline V gene has CDR1 DFQATT and CDR2 SNEGSKA (reference sequence). The CDR3 region is CSALKGGGSETQYF. The CDR3 coding sequence is TGCAGTGCTCTTAAAGGGGGCGGGTCAGAGACCCAGTACTTC.

This clonotype was seen ten or more times. The gene calls are TRBV4-2 and TRBJ2-7, with D hard to call. The CDR3 length is 13 residues. The V end lost 0 bases, the J end lost 2 bases, and 5 bases lay between the germline ends. Germline loops: CDR1 LGHNA, CDR2 YNFKEQ. CDR3 bases: TGTGCCAGCAGCCAAGACAGTCCCTACGAGCAGTACTTC. It is translated as CASSQDSPYEQYF.

This clonotype was detected ten times or more. The chain combines TRBV5-1 with TRBJ1-1; D ambiguous. The CDR3 totals 15 residues. The V gene lost 3 bases and the J gene lost 1 base, with 13 bases spanning the gap. Germline-derived CDR1 and CDR2 are SGHRS and YFSETQ. The CDR3 loop reads CASSSDRLENTEAFF. As DNA, the CDR3 is TGCGCCAGCAGCTCCGACCGACTGGAGAACACTGAAGCTTTCTTT.

The table lists this clonotype with a few counts. The rearrangement uses TRBV5-1 and TRBJ2-4, with TRBD2 as a possible D gene (6 bases). The CDR3 extends over 13 amino acids. Trimming shortened V by 0 bases and J by 8 bases, and 9 bases separated the two germline ends. Per germline, CDR1 SGHRS and CDR2 YFSETQ. CDR3 amino acids: CASSLGGGDIQYF. CDR3 nucleotides: TGCGCCAGCAGCTTGGGGGGCGGGGACATTCAGTACTTC.

A few counts support this clonotype. This chain connects TRBV5-1 to TRBJ1-1; TRBD1 might be the D (5 bases). CDR1 and CDR2 (germline): SGHRS, YFSETQ. This CDR3 comprises 13 residues. With 2 bases removed from V and 7 bases from J, the gap between germline ends came to 12 bases. The CDR3 protein is CASSLGDPYEAFF. Here the CDR3 DNA reads TGCGCCAGCAGCTTAGGGGACCCATATGAAGCTTTCTTT.

This clonotype was seen ten or more times. The CDR3 loop is CASSLGQLKLDTQYF. The CDR3 nucleotides read TGCGCCAGCAGCCTGGGACAGCTTAAATTAGATACGCAGTATTTT. The V gene is TRBV5-1, the J gene TRBJ2-3; 7 bases map to TRBD1. V was pared by 4 bases and J by 5 bases, with 10 bases of the junction left unmatched. The CDR3 has 15 residues. Looked up from germline, CDR1 is SGHRS and CDR2 is YFSETQ.

This clonotype has just a few counts. The rearrangement joins TRBV20-1 to TRBJ2-7, with D perhaps matching TRBD2 (5 bases). The CDR3 is 13 residues long. Germline CDR1 is DFQATT and CDR2 is SNEGSKA (reference sequence). V dropped 6 bases and J dropped 0 bases, with 12 bases sitting between them. The CDR3 region is CSAWRAASYEQYF. The CDR3 region has the DNA TGCAGTGCCTGGCGGGCGGCCTCCTACGAGCAGTACTTC.

This clonotype was recorded many times. This chain connects TRBV5-1 to TRBJ2-3; no reliable D call. Per germline, CDR1 SGHRS and CDR2 YFSETQ. V was pared by 4 bases and J by 1 base, with 7 bases between. The CDR3 spans 13 residues. CDR3: CASSTPGTDTQYF. Written as DNA, the CDR3 is TGCGCCAGCAGCACCCCAGGCACAGATACGCAGTATTTT.

This chain links TRBV6-5 with TRBJ1-2; D gene ambiguous. V lost 3 bases and J lost 8, with 13 bases in between. Germline V gene data show CDR1 as MNHEY and CDR2 as SVGAGI. The CDR3 length is 13 residues. This CDR3 reads CASSYRGVGGYTF. The CDR3 DNA reads as TGTGCCAGCAGTTATCGTGGGGTTGGCGGCTACACCTTC.

This rearrangement joins TRBV20-1 to TRBJ1-4; D unresolved. The CDR3 loop spans 13 amino acids. Trimming removed 6 bases from V and 3 bases from J, with 11 bases in between. Germline loops: CDR1 DFQATT, CDR2 SNEGSKA (reference sequence). The DNA of the CDR3 is TGCAGTGCCCCCCGGATGCCTAATGAAAAACTGTTTTTT. This encodes CSAPRMPNEKLFF.

The V call is TRBV11-3, the J call TRBJ2-2; no reliable D call. Germline V gene sequence: CDR1 SGHNT, CDR2 YENEEA. With 5 bases removed from V and 6 bases from J, the gap between germline ends came to 7 bases. This CDR3 has 12 amino acids. This CDR3 reads CASSPISGELFF. For the CDR3, the DNA is TGTGCCAGCAGCCCAATCTCCGGGGAGCTGTTTTTT.

This clonotype was observed a handful of times. This chain joins TRBV7-2 and TRBJ1-1; TRBD1 might be the D (5 bases). The V and J ends lost 1 base and 5 bases respectively, with 14 bases between them. Germline values: CDR1 SGHTA, CDR2 FQGNSA. This CDR3 has 15 residues. CDR3 nucleotide sequence: TGTGCCAGCAGCTTAGGTATGGGGGGAGGTACTGAAGCTTTCTTT. It encodes CASSLGMGGGTEAFF.

V gene TRBV7-2 combines with J gene TRBJ2-1; D unclear. Deletions cut 0 bases from V and 2 bases from J, with 8 bases between. The CDR3 has 15 residues. Per germline, CDR1 SGHTA and CDR2 FQGNSA. The CDR3 reads CASSLALQTYNEQFF. The CDR3 nucleotides read TGTGCCAGCAGCTTAGCGCTTCAAACCTACAATGAGCAGTTCTTC.

The table lists this clonotype with a few counts. The chain employs TRBV10-3 and TRBJ1-4; TRBD1 matches at 9 bases. The CDR3 has 15 amino acids. V lost 5 bases, J lost 5 bases, and 6 bases stayed unmatched. Per the germline V gene, CDR1 is ENHRY and CDR2 is SYGVKD. CDR3 sequence reads: CAISNLDRGNEKLFF. The CDR3, as DNA: TGTGCCATCAGTAACCTGGACAGGGGAAATGAAAAACTGTTTTTT.